Below are 29 T cell receptor beta chains sequenced from a single sample in a study of siplizumab effects on memory and regulatory T cells. Repertoires were generated with immunoSEQ multiplex PCR, while TCRdb's copy carries only in-frame clones and drops some. The sample holds 95,000 to 100,000 clones, over 90% seen once. The material sequenced was non-Treg CD4+ T cells sorted from blood. The source of these receptors is a human donor in good health.

In this sample, this clone turned up a few times. This chain joins TRBV28 and TRBJ1-1, with a tentative D call TRBD1 (5 bases). CDR1 MDHEN and CDR2 SYDVKM come from the germline V gene. Trimming took 7 bases from V and 4 from J, leaving 13 bases between them. The CDR3 loop spans 13 amino acids. The CDR3, as DNA: TGTGCCAGCACCTCAGGGTTTGGCACTGAAGCTTTCTTT. Translation: CASTSGFGTEAFF.

With respect to this clone: Germline and junction disagree at one end, which may indicate a read error. The chain combines TRBV18 with TRBJ1-3, with unresolved D. The CDR3 sequence is 14 residues long. Germline CDR1 is KGHSH and CDR2 is LQKENI. The CDR3 loop reads CASSPREPGNTIYF. DNA for the CDR3: TGTGCCAGCTCGCCACGGGAACCTGGAAACACCATATATTTT.

The V call is TRBV5-1, the J call TRBJ2-5; D is ambiguous. This CDR3 is 14 amino acids long. Trimming shortened V by 1 base and J by 5 bases, and 12 bases separated the two germline ends. Germline values: CDR1 SGHRS, CDR2 YFSETQ. CDR3 protein: CASSLRQYLETQYF. The CDR3 DNA reads TGCGCCAGCAGCTTGCGGCAATACCTGGAGACCCAGTACTTC. Variable domain in full (rest from reference TRBV5-1 and TRBJ2-5): KAGVTQTPRYLIKTRGQQVTLSCSPISGHRSVSWYQQTPGQGLQFLFEYFSETQRNKGNFPGRFSGRQFSNSRSEMNVSTLELGDSALYLCASSLRQYLETQYFGPGTRLLVL.

The chain couples TRBV29-1 to TRBJ2-5; D remains ambiguous. This CDR3 is 13 amino acids long. The V gene lost 7 bases and the J gene lost 5 bases, with 17 bases spanning the gap. The germline V gene encodes CDR1 SQVTM and CDR2 ANQGSEA. In DNA form, the CDR3 reads TGCAGCGCCTCTTTCACCGCGAGGGAGACCCAGTACTTC. Its protein is CSASFTARETQYF.

The chain has TRBV4-1 and TRBJ1-2; 8 nucleotides match TRBD1. The CDR3 spans 15 residues. Germline CDR1 is MGHRA and CDR2 is YSYEKL. The junction had 6 bases not matched to a gene; V was cut back by 3 bases and J by 3 bases. Written as DNA, the CDR3 is TGCGCCAGCAGCCATCCGACACAGGGGGACTATGGCTACACCTTC. Its translation: CASSHPTQGDYGYTF.

The V gene is TRBV7-9, the J gene TRBJ2-2; TRBD1 or TRBD2 may be the D gene (6 bases each). The CDR3 is made up of 13 amino acids. V was trimmed by 7 bases and J by 6 bases, leaving 12 bases between them. Looked up from germline, CDR1 is SEHNR and CDR2 is FQNEAQ (reference sequence). This CDR3 is CASTFGGSGELFF. Written as DNA, the CDR3 is TGTGCCAGCACCTTCGGGGGCTCCGGGGAGCTGTTTTTT.

J is TRBJ1-4 and V is TRBV28; tentatively, D is TRBD1 (5 bases). The CDR3 is 13 residues long. Looked up from germline, CDR1 is MDHEN and CDR2 is SYDVKM. Between the trimmed V and J ends, which lost 5 bases and 8 bases, there was a span of 12 bases. The CDR3 coding sequence is TGTGCCAGCAGTGGGGCTTCGAAAGAAAAACTGTTTTTT. It is translated as CASSGASKEKLFF.

The chain uses TRBV19 and TRBJ2-3; no definite D call. V dropped 3 bases and J dropped 6 bases, with 10 bases sitting between them. Germline V CDR1 and CDR2: LNHDA, SQIVND (reference sequence). The CDR3 extends over 13 amino acids. DNA for the CDR3: TGTGCCAGTAGTATGGGTTTGAGGGATACGCAGTATTTT. It specifies CASSMGLRDTQYF.

This clone was found a few times. The junction departs from the called germline gene at one end, perhaps through a read error. The chain couples TRBV5-8 to TRBJ2-5, with D uncertain. Germline CDR1 and CDR2: SGHTS and YDEGEE. The CDR3 has 11 residues. CDR3 in DNA: TGTGCCAGCAGCTTGCAAGGGACCCAGTACTTC. It yields the protein CASSLQGTQYF.

This chain connects TRBV5-6 to TRBJ1-1; maybe TRBD1 (5 bases). The CDR3 loop spans 14 amino acids. V lost 1 base to trimming and J lost 3 bases, with 10 bases between them. The germline V gene has CDR1 SGHDT and CDR2 YYEEEE. CDR3 DNA sequence: TGTGCCAGCAGCTTGAGGCGGGGACACACTGAAGCTTTCTTT. Translating gives CASSLRRGHTEAFF.

This rearrangement joins TRBV10-1 to TRBJ2-5; possible D gene TRBD2, 6 bases. The CDR3 length is 16 residues. Germline assignment: CDR1 WNHNN and CDR2 SYGVQD (reference sequence). V was pared by 0 bases and J by 2 bases, with 13 bases between. The CDR3 DNA is TGCGCCAGCAGTGAGTCGACGGCTAGCGTTCAAGAGACCCAGTACTTC. Its protein product is CASSESTASVQETQYF.

This chain connects TRBV6-5 to TRBJ1-2; 8 nucleotides match TRBD1. There are 15 residues in the CDR3. V dropped 1 base and J dropped 7; count of bases not matched to a gene: 8. Germline assignment: CDR1 MNHEY and CDR2 SVGAGI. For the CDR3, the DNA is TGTGCCAGCAGTTACTACGGCAGGGGGCGGGGTGGCTACACCTTC. Its translation: CASSYYGRGRGGYTF.

The rearrangement joins TRBV6-5 to TRBJ2-2; D is unclear. The germline gives CDR1 MNHEY, CDR2 SVGAGI. This CDR3 is built from 14 residues. Trimming removed 2 bases from V and 10 bases from J, with 14 bases in between. As DNA, the CDR3 is TGTGCCAGCAGTTACCGAATACAGCAAACGGAGCTGTTTTTT. It codes for CASSYRIQQTELFF.

The V gene is TRBV7-2, the J gene TRBJ2-4; the match to TRBD1 covers 8 bases. CDR1 SGHTA and CDR2 FQGNSA come from the germline V gene. V lost 1 base, J lost 12 bases, and 8 bases stayed unmatched. The CDR3 covers 14 residues. CDR3 bases: TGTGCCAGCAGCTTAGGACAGGGGTTAAGCTATCAGTACTTC. As protein: CASSLGQGLSYQYF.

The chain joins TRBV11-2 to TRBJ1-1; D gene unclear. This CDR3 comprises 13 residues. V was shortened by 5 bases and J by 0 bases, with 7 bases between the two germline ends. Germline V gives CDR1 SGHAT, CDR2 FQNNGV. The CDR3 region is CASSMKVNTEAFF. The CDR3 region has the DNA TGTGCCAGCAGCATGAAAGTGAACACTGAAGCTTTCTTT. The whole variable domain, remainder taken from reference TRBV11-2 and TRBJ1-1, is EAGVAQSPRYKIIEKRQSVAFWCNPISGHATLYWYQQILGQGPKLLIQFQNNGVVDDSQLPKDRFSAERLKGVDSTLKIQPAKLEDSAVYLCASSMKVNTEAFFGQGTRLTVV.

This rearrangement joins TRBV4-1 to TRBJ1-1, with TRBD1 matching 7 bases. Germline CDR1 MGHRA, CDR2 YSYEKL. This CDR3 is 13 amino acids long. The trim removed 6 bases at V and 8 bases at J, leaving 9 bases unmatched. The chain's CDR3 is CASRSKGGEEAFF. The CDR3 DNA reads TGCGCCAGCAGGTCGAAAGGGGGCGAAGAAGCTTTCTTT.

V gene TRBV18 combines with J gene TRBJ1-3, with D maybe TRBD1 (5 bases). The V end was cut by 3 bases, the J end by 0 bases, with 9 bases between. The germline CDR1 and CDR2 sequences are KGHSH and LQKENI. The CDR3 sequence is 15 residues long. The CDR3 spells CASSPGTSSGNTIYF. Written as DNA, the CDR3 is TGTGCCAGCTCACCCGGGACGAGCTCTGGAAACACCATATATTTT.

The chain links TRBV5-8 to TRBJ2-2; D unclear. V lost 4 bases and J 5 bases, leaving 18 bases between the germline ends. Germline V gives CDR1 SGHTS, CDR2 YDEGEE. The CDR3 is made up of 16 amino acids. In DNA form, the CDR3 reads TGTGCCAGCAGCCAAGACCGTAGCCCCAGAACCGGGGAGCTGTTTTTT. Its translation: CASSQDRSPRTGELFF.

The chain recombines TRBV18 with TRBJ2-7; D unclear. With 2 bases removed from V and 9 bases from J, the gap between germline ends came to 14 bases. Germline lookup yields CDR1 KGHSH and CDR2 LQKENI. CDR3 length: 13 amino acids. CDR3 DNA: TGTGCCAGCTCACCAGGGTTAGCCGACGGGCAGTACTTC. Translation: CASSPGLADGQYF.

In its sample, this clone was seen once. This chain links TRBV30 with TRBJ1-3; D is unclear. The V and J ends lost 3 bases and 0 bases respectively, with 6 bases between them. CDR3 size: 13 residues. The germline V gene has CDR1 GTSNPN and CDR2 SVGIG (reference sequence). The CDR3 nucleotides are TGTGCCTGGAGCCCTCGCTCTGGAAACACCATATATTTT. The encoded protein is CAWSPRSGNTIYF.

The chain has TRBV23-1 and TRBJ1-1; no firm D call. TRBV23-1 is marked as an open reading frame, function uncertain. The CDR3 consists of 13 residues. Trimming removed 6 bases from V and 0 bases from J, with 8 bases in between. Here the CDR3 DNA reads TGCGCCAGCAGACCGGGCGTGAACACTGAAGCTTTCTTT. Its translation is CASRPGVNTEAFF.

The count of this clone is one. The chain carries TRBV2 and TRBJ2-5; D not resolved. Between the trimmed V and J ends, which lost 8 bases and 5 bases, there was a span of 15 bases. The CDR3 runs to 13 residues. CDR1 is SNHLY and CDR2 is FYNNEI in the germline V gene. The CDR3 protein is CASFRTGPETQYF. CDR3 sequence (DNA): TGTGCCAGCTTCAGAACTGGACCGGAGACCCAGTACTTC.

The V gene is TRBV10-3, the J gene TRBJ2-2; D not certain. CDR3 length equals 16 residues. Looked up from germline, CDR1 is ENHRY and CDR2 is SYGVKD. The V and J ends lost 2 bases and 1 base respectively, with 11 bases between them. In DNA, the CDR3 is TGTGCCATCAGTGAGGGCCTTAGAGGGAACACCGGGGAGCTGTTTTTT. Translation gives CAISEGLRGNTGELFF.

CDR3 region: CATSREPGPKLFF. The DNA of the CDR3 is TGTGCCACCAGCAGAGAACCGGGCCCAAAACTGTTTTTT. The V gene is TRBV15, the J gene TRBJ1-4; no reliable D call. The germline V gene has CDR1 LNHNV and CDR2 YYDKDF (reference sequence). The CDR3 covers 13 residues. Deletions cut 0 bases from V and 10 bases from J, with 9 bases between.

The chain recombines TRBV19 with TRBJ2-4, with D tentatively TRBD1 or TRBD2 (6 bases each). The V end was cut by 3 bases, the J end by 1 base, with 10 bases between. The germline CDR1 and CDR2 sequences are LNHDA and SQIVND (reference sequence). There are 15 residues in the CDR3. The CDR3 nucleotides are TGTGCCAGTAGTATCGGGGGCGTCGCCAAAAACATTCAGTACTTC. Residues: CASSIGGVAKNIQYF.

J is TRBJ1-1 and V is TRBV7-2; no firm D call. This CDR3 has 14 amino acids. Trimming took off 4 bases at V and 1 base at J, with 10 bases between the two ends. In germline, CDR1 is SGHTA, CDR2 FQGNSA. CDR3 sequence (DNA): TGTGCCAGCAGCTGGAATACAGAGAACACTGAAGCTTTCTTT. Its protein is CASSWNTENTEAFF.

V gene TRBV5-6 combines with J gene TRBJ1-4; no reliable D call. Trimming cost V 0 bases and J 10 bases, with 13 bases left between them. From germline, CDR1 is SGHDT and CDR2 YYEEEE. The CDR3 consists of 14 residues. The CDR3 bases are TGTGCCAGCAGCTTGGCCGAGACTCCCCGAAAACTGTTTTTT. Encoded protein: CASSLAETPRKLFF. Complete variable domain (other parts from reference TRBV5-6 and TRBJ1-4): DAGVTQSPTHLIKTRGQQVTLRCSPKSGHDTVSWYQQALGQGPQFIFQYYEEEERQRGNFPDRFSGHQFPNYSSELNVNALLLGDSALYLCASSLAETPRKLFFGSGTQLSVL.

This clone occurred once. The chain couples TRBV27 to TRBJ2-2; TRBD1 or TRBD2 may be the D gene (6 bases each). Per germline, CDR1 MNHEY and CDR2 SMNVEV (reference sequence). V lost 6 bases to trimming and J lost 6 bases, with 11 bases between them. This CDR3 comprises 13 residues. CDR3 DNA sequence: TGTGCCAGCAGCGAACGGGGGCCCGGGGAGCTGTTTTTT. Protein sequence: CASSERGPGELFF.

V is TRBV5-4 and J is TRBJ1-4; 7 positions match TRBD1. Germline CDR1 reads SGHNT; CDR2 reads YYREEE (reference sequence). The J segment lost 0 bases and the V segment lost 4 bases, leaving 3 bases of the junction unmatched. This CDR3 spans 15 amino acids. The CDR3 spells CASSRGTATNEKLFF. The CDR3 DNA reads as TGTGCCAGCAGCAGAGGGACAGCAACTAATGAAAAACTGTTTTTT.